One T cell receptor beta chain is described in this entry. The assay was immunoSEQ multiplex PCR, and TCRdb's table has in-frame clones only and misses some. This table has 100,000 to 120,000 clones, approximately 90% appearing once. The data were obtained in a study of blood T cell repertoires in COVID-19. Between the trimmed V and J ends, which lost 5 bases and 2 bases, there was a span of 8 bases. Germline values: CDR1 SQVTM, CDR2 ANQGSEA. This CDR3 contains 12 residues. Sequences were obtained from peripheral blood. The clonotype originates from a woman aged 45-65 years with acute or convalescent COVID-19. The rearrangement uses TRBV29-1 and TRBJ2-3; D is ambiguous. CDR3 DNA sequence: TGCAGCGTTATGCAGGACACAGATACGCAGTATTTT. Protein: CSVMQDTDTQYF.